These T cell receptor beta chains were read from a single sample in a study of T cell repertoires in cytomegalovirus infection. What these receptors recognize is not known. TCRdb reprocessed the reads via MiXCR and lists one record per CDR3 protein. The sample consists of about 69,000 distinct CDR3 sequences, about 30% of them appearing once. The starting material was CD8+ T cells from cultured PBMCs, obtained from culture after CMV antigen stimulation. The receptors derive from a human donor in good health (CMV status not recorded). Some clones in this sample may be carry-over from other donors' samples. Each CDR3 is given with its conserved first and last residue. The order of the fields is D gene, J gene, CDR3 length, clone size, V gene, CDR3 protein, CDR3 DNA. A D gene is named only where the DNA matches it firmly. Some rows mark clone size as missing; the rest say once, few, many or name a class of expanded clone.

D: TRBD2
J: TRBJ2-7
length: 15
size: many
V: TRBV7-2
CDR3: CASSAAGDGYYEQYF
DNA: TGTGCCAGCAGCGCGGCGGGGGACGGGTACTACGAGCAGTACTTC

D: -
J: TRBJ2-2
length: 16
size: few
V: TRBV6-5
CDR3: CASSYSPIVRSGELFF
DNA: TGTGCCAGCAGTTACTCCCCGATCGTGAGAAGCGGGGAGCTGTTTTTT

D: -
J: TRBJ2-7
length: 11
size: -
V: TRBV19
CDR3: CASSIGPEQYF
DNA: TGTGCCAGTAGTATAGGTCCGGAGCAGTACTTC

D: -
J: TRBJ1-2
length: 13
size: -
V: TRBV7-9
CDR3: CASTDQGKDGYTF
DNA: TGTGCCAGCACCGATCAGGGGAAAGATGGCTACACCTTC

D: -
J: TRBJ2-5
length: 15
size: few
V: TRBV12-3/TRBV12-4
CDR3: CASSQRASEQETQYF
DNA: TGTGCCAGCAGTCAGAGAGCTAGCGAACAAGAGACCCAGTACTTC

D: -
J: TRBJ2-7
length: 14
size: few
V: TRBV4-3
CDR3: CASSQDLDSYEQYF
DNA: TGCGCCAGCAGCCAAGATCTAGATTCCTACGAGCAGTACTTC

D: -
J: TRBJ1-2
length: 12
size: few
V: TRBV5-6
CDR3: CASSLGTGHLTF
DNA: TGTGCCAGCAGCTTGGGGACGGGCCATCTGACCTTC

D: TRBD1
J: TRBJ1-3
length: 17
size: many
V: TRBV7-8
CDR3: CASSSTGTAKAVNTIYF
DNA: TGTGCCAGCAGCTCCACCGGGACAGCAAAGGCTGTAAACACCATATATTTT

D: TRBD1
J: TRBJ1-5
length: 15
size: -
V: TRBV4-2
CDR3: CASRGQPDSNQPQHF
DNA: TGTGCCAGCAGGGGACAGCCTGATAGCAATCAGCCCCAGCATTTT

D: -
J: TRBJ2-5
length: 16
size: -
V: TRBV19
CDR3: CASSISRTSVPETQYF
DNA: TGTGCCAGTAGTATCTCTCGGACATCAGTGCCAGAGACCCAGTACTTC

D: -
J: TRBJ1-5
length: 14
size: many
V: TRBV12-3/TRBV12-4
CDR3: CASSLRLFNQPQHF
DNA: TGTGCCAGCAGTTTACGGCTTTTCAATCAGCCCCAGCATTTT

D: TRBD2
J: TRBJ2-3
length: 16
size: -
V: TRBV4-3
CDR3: CASSQDPAGDPDTQYF
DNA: TGCGCCAGCAGCCAAGATCCAGCGGGGGACCCAGATACGCAGTATTTT

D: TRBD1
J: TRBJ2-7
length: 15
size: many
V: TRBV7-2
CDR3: CASSPGGQSTYEQYF
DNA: TGTGCCAGCAGCCCAGGGGGACAGAGCACCTACGAGCAGTACTTC

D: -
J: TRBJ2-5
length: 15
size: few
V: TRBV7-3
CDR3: CASSPTSGLGETQYF
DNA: TGTGCCAGCAGCCCAACTTCTGGACTCGGAGAGACCCAGTACTTC

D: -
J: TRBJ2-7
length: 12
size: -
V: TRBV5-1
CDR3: CASSLGAYEQYF
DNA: TGCGCCAGCAGCTTGGGGGCCTACGAGCAGTACTTC

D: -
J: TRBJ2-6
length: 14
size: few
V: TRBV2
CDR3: CASSELVGANVLTF
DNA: TGTGCCAGCAGTGAACTTGTGGGGGCCAACGTCCTGACTTTC

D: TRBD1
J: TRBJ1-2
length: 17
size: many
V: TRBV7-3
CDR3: CASSPMGGQVINYGYTF
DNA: TGTGCCAGCAGCCCCATGGGGGGACAGGTGATTAACTATGGCTACACCTTC

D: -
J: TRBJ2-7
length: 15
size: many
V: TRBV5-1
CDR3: CASSFGPGNSYEQYF
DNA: TGCGCCAGCAGCTTTGGCCCCGGGAACTCCTACGAGCAGTACTTC

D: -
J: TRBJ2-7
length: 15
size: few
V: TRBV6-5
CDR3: CASSLTGRQTYEQYF
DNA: TGTGCCAGCAGTTTGACAGGCCGACAGACCTACGAGCAGTACTTC

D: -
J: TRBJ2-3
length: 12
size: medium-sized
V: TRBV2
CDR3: CASSDWSDTQYF
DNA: TGTGCCAGCAGTGATTGGTCAGATACGCAGTATTTT

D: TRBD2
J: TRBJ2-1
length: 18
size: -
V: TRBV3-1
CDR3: CASRDTFGTSGKKNEQFF
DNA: TGTGCCAGCAGAGACACTTTCGGGACTAGCGGAAAAAAAAATGAGCAGTTCTTC

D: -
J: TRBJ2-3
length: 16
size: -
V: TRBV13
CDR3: CASSSLMGVAADTQYF
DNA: TGTGCCAGCAGCTCCCTTATGGGAGTGGCAGCAGATACGCAGTATTTT

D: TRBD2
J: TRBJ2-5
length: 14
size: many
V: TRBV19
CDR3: CASGPAGGRETQYF
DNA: TGTGCCAGTGGTCCAGCGGGGGGTAGGGAGACCCAGTACTTC

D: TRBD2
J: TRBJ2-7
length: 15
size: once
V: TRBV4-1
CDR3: CASSQDPGTSGEQYF
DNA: TGCGCCAGCAGCCAAGACCCCGGGACTAGCGGCGAGCAGTACTTC

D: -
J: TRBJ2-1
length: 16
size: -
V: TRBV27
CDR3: CASSSRQASSYNEQFF
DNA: TGTGCCAGCAGTTCCCGACAGGCTAGCTCCTACAATGAGCAGTTCTTC